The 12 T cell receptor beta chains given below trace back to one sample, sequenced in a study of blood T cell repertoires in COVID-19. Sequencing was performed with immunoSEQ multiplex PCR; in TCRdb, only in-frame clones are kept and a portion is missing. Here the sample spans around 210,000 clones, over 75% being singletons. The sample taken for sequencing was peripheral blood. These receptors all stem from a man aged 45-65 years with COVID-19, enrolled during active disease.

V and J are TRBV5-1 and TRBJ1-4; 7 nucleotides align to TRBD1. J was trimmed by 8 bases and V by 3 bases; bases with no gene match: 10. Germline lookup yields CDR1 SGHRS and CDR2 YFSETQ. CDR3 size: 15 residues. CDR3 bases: TGCGCCAGCAGCTCCCAACAGGGGTCAGAAGAAAAACTGTTTTTT. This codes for CASSSQQGSEEKLFF.

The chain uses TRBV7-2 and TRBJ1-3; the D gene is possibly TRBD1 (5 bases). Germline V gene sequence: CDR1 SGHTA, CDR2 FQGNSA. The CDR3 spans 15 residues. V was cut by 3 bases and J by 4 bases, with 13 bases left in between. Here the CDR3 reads CASSFRSAGGNTIYF. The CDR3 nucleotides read TGTGCCAGCAGCTTTAGATCGGCAGGGGGAAACACCATATATTTT.

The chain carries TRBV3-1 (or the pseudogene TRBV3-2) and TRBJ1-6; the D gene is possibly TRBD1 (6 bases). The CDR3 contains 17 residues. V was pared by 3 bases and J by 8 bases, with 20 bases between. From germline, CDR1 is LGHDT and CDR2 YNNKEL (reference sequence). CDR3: CASSHPLGRQVYSPLHF. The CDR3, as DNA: TGTGCCAGCAGCCATCCCTTAGGTAGACAGGTATATTCACCCCTCCACTTT.

The DNA of the CDR3 is TGCGCCAGCAGCTTGGACAGGAGGAACACTGAAGCTTTCTTT. Protein product: CASSLDRRNTEAFF. The chain has TRBV5-1 and TRBJ1-1; a possible D gene is TRBD1 (5 bases). V gave up 0 bases and J gave up 1 base, with 7 bases separating them. CDR1 SGHRS and CDR2 YFSETQ come from the germline V gene. This CDR3 region has 14 residues.

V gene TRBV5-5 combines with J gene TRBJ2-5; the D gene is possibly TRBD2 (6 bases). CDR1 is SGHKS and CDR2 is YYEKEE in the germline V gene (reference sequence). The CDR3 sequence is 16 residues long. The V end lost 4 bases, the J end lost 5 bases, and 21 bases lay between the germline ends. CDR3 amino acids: CASSPMGTQFGETQYF. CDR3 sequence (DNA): TGTGCCAGCAGCCCGATGGGGACTCAGTTCGGGGAGACCCAGTACTTC.

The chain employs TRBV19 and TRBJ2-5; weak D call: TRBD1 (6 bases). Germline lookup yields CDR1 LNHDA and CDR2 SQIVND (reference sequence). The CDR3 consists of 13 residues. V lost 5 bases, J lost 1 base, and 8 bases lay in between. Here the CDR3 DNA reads TGTGCCAGTAGTCCAGGGGTCCAAGAGACCCAGTACTTC. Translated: CASSPGVQETQYF. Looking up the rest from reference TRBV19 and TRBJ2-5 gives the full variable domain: DGGITQSPKYLFRKEGQNVTLSCEQNLNHDAMYWYRQDPGQGLRLIYYSQIVNDFQKGDIAEGYSVSREKKESFPLTVTSAQKNPTAFYLCASSPGVQETQYFGPGTRLLVL.

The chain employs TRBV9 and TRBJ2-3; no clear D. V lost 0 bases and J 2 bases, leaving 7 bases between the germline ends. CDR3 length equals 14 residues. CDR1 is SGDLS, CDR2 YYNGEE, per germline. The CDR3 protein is CASSVDISTDTQYF. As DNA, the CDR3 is TGTGCCAGCAGCGTAGACATTTCCACAGATACGCAGTATTTT. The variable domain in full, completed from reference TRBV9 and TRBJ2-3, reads DSGVTQTPKHLITATGQRVTLRCSPRSGDLSVYWYQQSLDQGLQFLIQYYNGEERAKGNILERFSAQQFPDLHSELNLSSLELGDSALYFCASSVDISTDTQYFGPGTRLTVL.

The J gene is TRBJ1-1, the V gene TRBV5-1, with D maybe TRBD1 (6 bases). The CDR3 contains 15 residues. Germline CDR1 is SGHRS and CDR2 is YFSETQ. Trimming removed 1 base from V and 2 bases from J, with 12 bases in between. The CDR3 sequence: CASSLSQQGNTEAFF. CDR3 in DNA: TGCGCCAGCAGCTTGAGCCAACAGGGTAACACTGAAGCTTTCTTT.

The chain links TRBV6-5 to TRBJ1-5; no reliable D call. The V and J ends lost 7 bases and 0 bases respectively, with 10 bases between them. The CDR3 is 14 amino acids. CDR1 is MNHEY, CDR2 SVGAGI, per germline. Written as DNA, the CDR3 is TGTGCCAGCACCGAGGGTTATAGCAATCAGCCCCAGCATTTT. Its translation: CASTEGYSNQPQHF.

The CDR3 region is CASSDWRVGTDTQYF. As DNA, the CDR3 is TGTGCCAGCAGTGATTGGCGGGTAGGCACAGATACGCAGTATTTT. This chain links TRBV25-1 with TRBJ2-3; D is perhaps TRBD2 (5 bases). CDR3 length: 15 residues. With 3 bases removed from V and 1 base from J, the gap between germline ends came to 11 bases. Germline V gives CDR1 MGHDK, CDR2 SYGVNS.

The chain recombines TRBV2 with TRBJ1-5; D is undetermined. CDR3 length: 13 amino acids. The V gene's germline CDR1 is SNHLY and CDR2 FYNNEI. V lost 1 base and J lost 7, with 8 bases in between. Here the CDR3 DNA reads TGTGCCAGCAGTGAAGAAAGGAGGCAGCCCCAGCATTTT. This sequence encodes CASSEERRQPQHF. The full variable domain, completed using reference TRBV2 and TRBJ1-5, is EPEVTQTPSHQVTQMGQEVILRCVPISNHLYFYWYRQILGQKVEFLVSFYNNEISEKSEIFDDQFSVERPDGSNFTLKIRSTKLEDSAMYFCASSEERRQPQHFGDGTRLSIL.

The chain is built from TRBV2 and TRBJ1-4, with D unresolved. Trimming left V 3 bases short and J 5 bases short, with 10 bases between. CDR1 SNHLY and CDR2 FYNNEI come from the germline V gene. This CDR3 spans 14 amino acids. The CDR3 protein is CASSDLRGNEKLFF. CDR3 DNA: TGTGCCAGCAGTGATCTGCGCGGCAATGAAAAACTGTTTTTT. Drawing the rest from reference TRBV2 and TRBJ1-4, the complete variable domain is EPEVTQTPSHQVTQMGQEVILRCVPISNHLYFYWYRQILGQKVEFLVSFYNNEISEKSEIFDDQFSVERPDGSNFTLKIRSTKLEDSAMYFCASSDLRGNEKLFFGSGTQLSVL.